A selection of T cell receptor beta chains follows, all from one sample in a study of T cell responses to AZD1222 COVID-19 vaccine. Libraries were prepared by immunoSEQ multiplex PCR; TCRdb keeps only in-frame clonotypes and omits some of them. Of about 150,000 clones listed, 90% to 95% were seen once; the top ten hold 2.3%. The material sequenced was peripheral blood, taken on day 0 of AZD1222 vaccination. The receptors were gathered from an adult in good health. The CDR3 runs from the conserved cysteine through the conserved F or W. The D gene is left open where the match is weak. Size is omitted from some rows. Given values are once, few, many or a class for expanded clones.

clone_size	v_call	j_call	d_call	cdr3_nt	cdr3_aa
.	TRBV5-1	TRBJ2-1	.	TGCGCCAGCAGCTCGCAGCTCTCCTACAATGAGCAGTTCTTC	CASSSQLSYNEQFF
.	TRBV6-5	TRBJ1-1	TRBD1	TGTGCCAGCAGACTTGGACAGGGCTTTCGGGCTTTCTTT	CASRLGQGFRAFF
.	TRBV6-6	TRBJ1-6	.	TGTGCCAGCAGCCTTGGACCCGGAAATTCACCCCTCCACTTT	CASSLGPGNSPLHF
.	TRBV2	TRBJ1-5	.	TGTGCCAGCAGTGAAGGGCACCTCTACTCCCAGCATTTT	CASSEGHLYSQHF
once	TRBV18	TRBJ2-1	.	TGTGCCAGCTCACCCCAGACCAAATCCTACAATGAGCAGTTCTTC	CASSPQTKSYNEQFF
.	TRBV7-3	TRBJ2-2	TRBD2	TGTGCCAGCCCACTGGGCGGGGCGGGGGTGAGCACCGGGGAGCTGTTTTTT	CASPLGGAGVSTGELFF
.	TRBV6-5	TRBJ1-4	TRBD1	TGTGCCAGCAGGGGGACAGGGGTTTGGGAAAAACTGTTTTTT	CASRGTGVWEKLFF
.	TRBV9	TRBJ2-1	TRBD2	TGTGCCAGCAGCGCAAGCGGGGGGATATACAATGAGCAGTTCTTC	CASSASGGIYNEQFF
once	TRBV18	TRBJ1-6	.	TGTGCCAGCTCACCAAATCTAGTGGACAATGAGGGGCTGAATTCACCCCTCCACTTT	CASSPNLVDNEGLNSPLHF
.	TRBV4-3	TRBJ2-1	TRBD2	TGCGCCAGCAGCCAAGATACTAGCGGGGGCAATGAGCAGTTCTTC	CASSQDTSGGNEQFF
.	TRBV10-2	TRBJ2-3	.	TGCGCCAGCACGGAAAGGGCTATCACAGATACGCAGTATTTT	CASTERAITDTQYF
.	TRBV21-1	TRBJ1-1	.	TGTGCCAGCAGAACAGGGGGCTTGGAAGCTTTCTTT	CASRTGGLEAFF
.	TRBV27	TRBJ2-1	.	TGTGCCAGCAGTTCCGCCGGGTCACCTCCTTATGAGCAGTTCTTC	CASSSAGSPPYEQFF
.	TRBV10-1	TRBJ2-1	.	TGCGCCACCCCGGCACAGGCATACAATGAGCAGTTCTTC	CATPAQAYNEQFF
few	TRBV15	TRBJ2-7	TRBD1	TGTGCCACCAGCCCCTCCGGGACAGCGTACGAGCAGTACTTC	CATSPSGTAYEQYF
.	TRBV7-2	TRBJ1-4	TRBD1	TGTGCCAGCAGCCTCGGGACAGCACTGTGGGAAAAACTGTTTTTT	CASSLGTALWEKLFF
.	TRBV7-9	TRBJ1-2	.	TGTGCCAGCAGTGGGGGCCCCTATGGCTACACCTTC	CASSGGPYGYTF
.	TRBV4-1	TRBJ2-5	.	TGCGCCAGCAGCCAAGTCCTGGGAGAGACCCAGTACTTC	CASSQVLGETQYF
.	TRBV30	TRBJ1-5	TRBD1	TGTGCCTGGAGTGGACAGGGGAGGAATCAGCCCCAGCATTTT	CAWSGQGRNQPQHF
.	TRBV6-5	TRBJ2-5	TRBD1	TGTGCCAGCAGTTACTCGGGCCCTGACAGGGTAGAGACCCAGTACTTC	CASSYSGPDRVETQYF
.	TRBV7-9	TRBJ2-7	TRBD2	TGTGCCAGCAGCCCCCCTCATCGAGCGGGAGAGTACTACGAGCAGTACTTC	CASSPPHRAGEYYEQYF
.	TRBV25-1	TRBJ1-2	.	TGTGCCAGCAGTAGGGGGTTTAACTATGGCTACACCTTC	CASSRGFNYGYTF
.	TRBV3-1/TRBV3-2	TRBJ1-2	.	TGTGCCAGCAGCCCTATTTTCAGGGGAGAGCGGACTAACTATGGCTACACCTTC	CASSPIFRGERTNYGYTF
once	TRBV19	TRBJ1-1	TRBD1	TGTGCCAGTAGTATTGGGACAGGGATCGGTCAAGCTTTCTTT	CASSIGTGIGQAFF
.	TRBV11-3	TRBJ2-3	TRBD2	TGTGCCAGCAGCTTAGGTGCGGGAGGTCCGGATACGCAGTATTTT	CASSLGAGGPDTQYF
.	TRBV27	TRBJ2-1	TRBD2	TGTGCCAGCACCACCCTCGGGGCTAGCGGACACAATGAGCAGTTCTTC	CASTTLGASGHNEQFF
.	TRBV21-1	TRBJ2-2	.	TGTGCCAGCAGCAAAGGGGAAAGTCGGGGACAGGGAACCGGGGAGCTGTTTTTT	CASSKGESRGQGTGELFF
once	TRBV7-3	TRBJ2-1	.	TGTGCCAGCAGCCGCGGGCACGAGGGTTACAATGAGCAGTTCTTC	CASSRGHEGYNEQFF
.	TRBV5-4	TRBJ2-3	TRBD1	TGTGCCAGCAGCCTGACAGGGGAGAGGGCAGATACGCAGTATTTT	CASSLTGERADTQYF
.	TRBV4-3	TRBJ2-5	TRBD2	TGCGCCCGCAGCCGGGGGGAAGCGGGGTCCCAGGAGACCCAGTACTTC	CARSRGEAGSQETQYF
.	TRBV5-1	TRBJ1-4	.	TGCGCCAGCGCAGCGGGAGGGGCTAATGAAAAACTGTTTTTT	CASAAGGANEKLFF
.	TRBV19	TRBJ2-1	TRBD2	TGTGCCAGTAGTATTACTAGCGGGGGAGTTGAGCAGTTCTTC	CASSITSGGVEQFF
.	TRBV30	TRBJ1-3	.	TGTGCCTGGAGTTCCACTCCAGGGTCTGGAAACACCATATATTTT	CAWSSTPGSGNTIYF
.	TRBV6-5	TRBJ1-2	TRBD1	TGTGCCAGCAGTACGGGACAGGGGGTTCATGGCTACACCTTC	CASSTGQGVHGYTF
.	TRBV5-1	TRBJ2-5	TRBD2	TGCGCCAGCACCAGAGGGACTAGCGGTGTTGAGACCCAGTACTTC	CASTRGTSGVETQYF
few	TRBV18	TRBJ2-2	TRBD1	TGTGCCAGCTCACCCCGCTTGGGACAGGAGGCCCCCGGGGAGCTGTTTTTT	CASSPRLGQEAPGELFF
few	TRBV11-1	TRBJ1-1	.	TGTGCCAGCGGAGGACTCCCGAACACTGAAGCTTTCTTT	CASGGLPNTEAFF
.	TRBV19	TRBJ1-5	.	TGTGCCAGTAGCCCCCCCGGGGGCCATCAGCCCCAGCATTTT	CASSPPGGHQPQHF
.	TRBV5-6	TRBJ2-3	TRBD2	TGTGCCAGCAGCGCTATTAGCGGGTCGAGGACAGATACGCAGTATTTT	CASSAISGSRTDTQYF
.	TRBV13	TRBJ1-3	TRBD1	TGTGCCAGCAGCCAAGGAGGCGGACAGGGGGCGGACGGAAACACCATATATTTT	CASSQGGGQGADGNTIYF
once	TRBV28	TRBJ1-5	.	TGTGCCAGCAGTGCCCTTTATAGCAATCAGCCCCAGCATTTT	CASSALYSNQPQHF